This T cell receptor (beta chain) is from a study of T cell responses to AZD1222 COVID-19 vaccine. Study-wide results and limits: Of spike-specific TCRs, nearly half reportedly target regions left unmutated in variants. White British donors predominated, females outnumbered males, and clonal diversity was possibly underestimated. At baseline, seropositivity was found in only a handful of AZD1222 recipients. Receipt of two AZD1222 doses was followed by a rise in Spike-specific TCR breadth and depth.

On this clone itself: Its specificity is not known.

The method was immunoSEQ multiplex PCR; TCRdb's version includes in-frame clones alone and lacks a portion of them. The table has 95,000 to 150,000 clones, about nine tenths seen once. This receptor was obtained from an adult in good health. Specimen: peripheral blood, collected on day 0 of AZD1222 vaccination.

CDR3 amino acids: CASSPGAGGTEAFF. CDR3 DNA sequence: TGTGCCAGCAGCCCCGGCGCAGGGGGAACTGAAGCTTTCTTT. The V call is TRBV7-3, the J call TRBJ1-1; 7 bases fit TRBD1. J lost 5 bases, V lost 5 bases, and 8 bases had no gene match. This CDR3 spans 14 amino acids. CDR1 SGHTA and CDR2 FQGTGA come from the germline V gene.